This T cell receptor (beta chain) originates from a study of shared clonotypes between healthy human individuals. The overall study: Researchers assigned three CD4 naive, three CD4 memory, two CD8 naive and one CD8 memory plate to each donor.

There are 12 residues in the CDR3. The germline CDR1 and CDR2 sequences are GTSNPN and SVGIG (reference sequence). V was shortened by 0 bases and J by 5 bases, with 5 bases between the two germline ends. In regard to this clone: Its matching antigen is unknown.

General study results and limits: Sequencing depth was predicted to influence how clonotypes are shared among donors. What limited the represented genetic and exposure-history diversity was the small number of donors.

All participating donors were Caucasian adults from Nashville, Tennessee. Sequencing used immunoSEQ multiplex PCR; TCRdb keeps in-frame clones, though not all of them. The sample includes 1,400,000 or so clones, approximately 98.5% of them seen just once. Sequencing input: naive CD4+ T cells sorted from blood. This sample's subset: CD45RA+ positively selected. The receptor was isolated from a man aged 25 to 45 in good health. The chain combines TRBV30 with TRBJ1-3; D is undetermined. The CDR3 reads CAWSVGRNTIYF. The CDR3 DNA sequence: TGTGCCTGGAGTGTAGGTCGAAACACCATATATTTT.